Below, 21 T cell receptor beta chains from the same sample are listed, as sequenced in a study of cytomegalovirus exposure and HLA in healthy donors. The repertoire was sequenced with immunoSEQ multiplex PCR; TCRdb's copy has only in-frame clones and lacks some. The sample contains more than 95,000 clones, 86% of which appear only once. Specimen: PBMCs. Receptors were obtained from a woman between 18 and 29 years old in good health and CMV-seropositive.

The chain carries TRBV5-6 and TRBJ2-7; TRBD1 matches 7 bases. Germline CDR1 SGHDT, CDR2 YYEEEE. The V segment lost 2 bases and the J segment 2 bases; nucleotides outside the gene matches: 4. The CDR3 contains 14 residues. The CDR3 nucleotides read TGTGCCAGCAGCTTCCGACAGGGCACCTACGAGCAGTACTTC. As protein: CASSFRQGTYEQYF.

In this sample, this clone turned up once. J is TRBJ2-7 and V is TRBV4-1; D gene ambiguous. The CDR3 contains 15 residues. The germline V and J ends were trimmed by 1 base and 3 bases, with 13 bases remaining between them. Germline CDR1 MGHRA, CDR2 YSYEKL. CDR3: CASSQVVQLNYEQYF. As DNA, the CDR3 is TGCGCCAGCAGCCAAGTCGTACAGCTAAACTACGAGCAGTACTTC.

The genes are TRBV6-1 and TRBJ1-2, with TRBD1 matching 8 bases. J gave up 4 bases and V 2 bases, and 9 bases lay outside the gene matches. Germline lookup yields CDR1 MNHNS and CDR2 SASEGT. The CDR3 totals 16 residues. In nucleotides, the CDR3 is TGTGCCAGCAGTGAATCTGAAGACAGGGGAGGCTATGGCTACACCTTC. Translated, it gives CASSESEDRGGYGYTF.

The genes are TRBV18 and TRBJ1-2; D is possibly TRBD1 (6 bases). V was pared by 1 base and J by 7 bases, with 10 bases between. In germline, CDR1 is KGHSH, CDR2 LQKENI. CDR3 length: 13 residues. The CDR3 spells CASSPLGHVGYTF. DNA for the CDR3: TGTGCCAGCTCACCACTGGGACACGTTGGCTACACCTTC. Variable domain in full (rest from reference TRBV18 and TRBJ1-2): NAGVMQNPRHLVRRRGQEARLRCSPMKGHSHVYWYRQLPEEGLKFMVYLQKENIIDESGMPKERFSAEFPKEGPSILRIQQVVRGDSAAYFCASSPLGHVGYTFGSGTRLTVV.

The chain's CDR3 is CAWSARETFYNEQFF. DNA for the CDR3: TGTGCCTGGAGTGCCCGGGAGACATTCTACAATGAGCAGTTCTTC. The chain carries TRBV30 and TRBJ2-1; D is possibly TRBD2 (6 bases). The CDR3 covers 15 residues. V was clipped by 1 base and J by 3 bases, with 13 bases between them. Germline assignment: CDR1 GTSNPN and CDR2 SVGIG (reference sequence).

V is TRBV5-4 and J is TRBJ1-1; D not resolved. Germline CDR1 is SGHNT and CDR2 is YYREEE (reference sequence). The CDR3 runs 13 residues. V was cut by 0 bases and J by 3 bases, with 6 bases left in between. CDR3 in amino acids: CASSLAADTEAFF. As DNA, the CDR3 is TGTGCCAGCAGCTTGGCGGCGGACACTGAAGCTTTCTTT.

In this sample, this clone turned up once. The chain employs TRBV5-1 and TRBJ2-3; 8 bases map to TRBD1. The CDR3 contains 16 residues. With 5 bases clipped from V and 1 base from J, the junction kept 9 bases outside the gene matches. Germline values: CDR1 SGHRS, CDR2 YFSETQ. CDR3 nucleotide sequence: TGCGCCAGCAGACCGACAGGGGCGCGGGGCACAGATACGCAGTATTTT. Protein sequence: CASRPTGARGTDTQYF.

V and J are TRBV29-1 and TRBJ2-3; 9 nucleotides agree with TRBD1. Trimming took 4 bases from V and 0 from J; bases not matched to a gene: 5. The CDR3 is 15 residues long. CDR1 is SQVTM, CDR2 ANQGSEA, per germline. CDR3 nucleotide sequence: TGCAGCGTTGTCAAGACAGGGGGTAGCACAGATACGCAGTATTTT. Translated: CSVVKTGGSTDTQYF.

This chain links TRBV19 with TRBJ2-1; 7 nucleotides align to TRBD1. CDR3 length: 14 amino acids. Germline assignment: CDR1 LNHDA and CDR2 SQIVND (reference sequence). V lost 2 bases, J lost 4 bases, and 2 bases stayed unmatched. CDR3 sequence reads: CASSIIQGYNEQFF. The CDR3 DNA sequence: TGTGCCAGTAGTATAATACAGGGGTACAATGAGCAGTTCTTC.

This sequence joins TRBV28 and TRBJ1-1; no definite D call. Trimming cost V 5 bases and J 9 bases, with 16 bases left between them. This CDR3 contains 13 residues. CDR1 is MDHEN and CDR2 is SYDVKM in the germline V gene. The CDR3 region is CASSPDGVVQAFF. The CDR3, as DNA: TGTGCCAGCAGTCCGGACGGGGTGGTGCAAGCTTTCTTT.

This clone was detected once. The chain recombines TRBV5-1 with TRBJ2-7; TRBD1 is a possible D gene (6 bases). This CDR3 spans 14 amino acids. CDR1 and CDR2 (germline): SGHRS, YFSETQ. Between the trimmed V and J ends, which lost 0 bases and 5 bases, there was a span of 12 bases. The CDR3 DNA follows: TGCGCCAGCAGCTTGGGTTGGGGGCGGGACGAGCAGTACTTC. Translation: CASSLGWGRDEQYF.

The chain recombines TRBV2 with TRBJ1-5, with D possibly being TRBD1 (6 bases). Germline values: CDR1 SNHLY, CDR2 FYNNEI. The ends were cut back, 7 bases at V and 6 bases at J, with 13 bases in the middle. The CDR3 loop spans 13 amino acids. The CDR3 reads CASMGAIFQPQHF. The CDR3, as DNA: TGTGCCAGCATGGGGGCTATCTTTCAGCCCCAGCATTTT.

The V gene is TRBV2, the J gene TRBJ2-7, with D possibly TRBD2 on 5 matching bases. The V gene's germline CDR1 is SNHLY and CDR2 FYNNEI. This CDR3 is 15 amino acids long. V lost 5 bases to trimming and J lost 0 bases, with 14 bases between them. CDR3 amino acids: CASSWLAPSSYEQYF. CDR3 nucleotide sequence: TGTGCCAGCAGTTGGCTAGCCCCGAGCTCCTACGAGCAGTACTTC.

The chain joins TRBV28 to TRBJ1-3; D is uncertain. This CDR3 contains 14 residues. The germline CDR1 and CDR2 sequences are MDHEN and SYDVKM. Trimming pared 3 bases from V and 7 bases from J, leaving 13 bases between. The CDR3 region is CASSFAGHGNTIYF. The CDR3 bases are TGTGCCAGCAGTTTTGCCGGCCACGGGAACACCATATATTTT.

The V and J genes are TRBV6-6 and TRBJ2-2; no clear D gene. The CDR3 extends over 14 amino acids. Germline CDR1 is MNHNY and CDR2 is SVGAGI (reference sequence). Trimming left V 0 bases short and J 4 bases short, with 6 bases between. CDR3 nucleotides: TGTGCCAGCAGTTACTCGATCGGCACCGGGGAGCTGTTTTTT. This translates into CASSYSIGTGELFF.

The J gene is TRBJ2-3, the V gene TRBV11-3; TRBD1 agrees at 8 bases. The trim removed 4 bases at V and 2 bases at J, leaving 2 bases unmatched. Germline V gene data show CDR1 as SGHNT and CDR2 as YENEEA. This CDR3 has 14 residues. As DNA, the CDR3 is TGTGCCAGCAGCTCCCAGGGGGCCACAGATACGCAGTATTTT. Translation: CASSSQGATDTQYF.

To note about this clone: An end of the junction differs from the germline gene, which may be a read error. The J gene is TRBJ2-5, the V gene TRBV19; TRBD2 is a possible D gene (5 bases). Per the germline V gene, CDR1 is LNHDA and CDR2 is SQIVND (reference sequence). There are 13 residues in the CDR3. The CDR3 bases are TGTGCCAGTAGTATATCCGCTTGGGAGAGCCAGTACTTC. Protein: CASSISAWESQYF.

This clone was counted a few times. V and J are TRBV2 and TRBJ2-5, with D perhaps matching TRBD1 (5 bases). Germline-derived CDR1 and CDR2 are SNHLY and FYNNEI. This CDR3 has 13 residues. V was pared by 5 bases and J by 1 base, with 8 bases between. The CDR3 DNA reads as TGTGCCAGCAGTCTGGACATCCAAGAGACCCAGTACTTC. This translates into CASSLDIQETQYF.

This clone has a handful of counts. The rearrangement links TRBV11-2 to TRBJ2-3, with D tentatively TRBD1 (5 bases). The germline CDR1 and CDR2 sequences are SGHAT and FQNNGV. Trimming cost V 1 base and J 4 bases, with 9 bases left between them. The CDR3 runs 14 residues. CDR3 sequence (DNA): TGTGCCAGCAGCTTAGTGGGGCCCGCAGATACGCAGTATTTT. This encodes CASSLVGPADTQYF.

This chain uses TRBV5-1 with TRBJ1-1; TRBD1 matches 7 bases. The junction had 5 bases not matched to a gene; V was cut back by 0 bases and J by 6 bases. This CDR3 contains 14 residues. The germline V gene has CDR1 SGHRS and CDR2 YFSETQ. The CDR3 spells CASSLDRGSAEAFF. Here the CDR3 DNA reads TGCGCCAGCAGCTTGGACAGGGGAAGCGCTGAAGCTTTCTTT.

The chain joins TRBV5-4 to TRBJ1-5; tentatively, D is TRBD1 (5 bases). The ends were cut back, 4 bases at V and 6 bases at J, with 8 bases in the middle. Germline assignment: CDR1 SGHNT and CDR2 YYREEE (reference sequence). This CDR3 has 12 amino acids. This CDR3 is CASSVGGQPQHF. DNA for the CDR3: TGTGCCAGCAGCGTCGGGGGTCAGCCCCAGCATTTT.